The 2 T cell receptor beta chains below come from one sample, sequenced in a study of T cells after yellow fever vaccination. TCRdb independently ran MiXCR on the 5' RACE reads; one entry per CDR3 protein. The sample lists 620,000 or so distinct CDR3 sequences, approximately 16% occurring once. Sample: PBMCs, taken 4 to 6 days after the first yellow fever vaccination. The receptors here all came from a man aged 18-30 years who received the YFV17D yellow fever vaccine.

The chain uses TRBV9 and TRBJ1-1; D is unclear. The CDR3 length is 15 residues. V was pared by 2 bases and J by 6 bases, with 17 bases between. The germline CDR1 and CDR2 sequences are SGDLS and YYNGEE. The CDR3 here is CASSVVSAVASEAFF. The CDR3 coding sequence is TGTGCCAGCAGCGTCGTCTCGGCTGTGGCATCTGAAGCTTTCTTT.

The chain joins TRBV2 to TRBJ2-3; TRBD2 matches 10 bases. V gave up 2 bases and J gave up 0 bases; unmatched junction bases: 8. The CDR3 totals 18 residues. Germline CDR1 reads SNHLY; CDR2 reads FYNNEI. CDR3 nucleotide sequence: TGTGCCAGCAGTGAACTGCCTAGCGGGGGCCTAAGCACAGATACGCAGTATTTT. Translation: CASSELPSGGLSTDTQYF. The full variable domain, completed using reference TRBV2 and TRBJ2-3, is EPEVTQTPSHQVTQMGQEVILRCVPISNHLYFYWYRQILGQKVEFLVSFYNNEISEKSEIFDDQFSVERPDGSNFTLKIRSTKLEDSAMYFCASSELPSGGLSTDTQYFGPGTRLTVL.